Reported below is one T cell receptor beta chain. Which antigen it targets is not known. No quality values exist for individual bases; no much larger clone is one base distant. In the prospective study, participants were about 18 to 89 years old, resided in about two dozen geographic areas of the United States, and were enrolled through a virtual design. Cohort assignment in the prospective study relied on participant-reported clinical history from a screening survey and a study questionnaire. Recovered participants in ImmuneRACE Cohort 3 were defined as having two consecutive negative NP/OP PCR tests, clearance from a healthcare professional, or resolution of symptoms. Mobile phlebotomists in the prospective study collected whole blood, serum and a nasopharyngeal or oropharyngeal swab from every participant. Prospective study participants could optionally give additional blood draws and questionnaires over an approximately 2-month period. Before DNA extraction, prospective study blood samples were shipped either frozen or at room temperature.

This entry belongs to a study of blood T cell repertoires in COVID-19 (dated by TCRdb to 2018 to 2021). In terms of the full investigation: The collaborator samples originated in the United States, Italy and Spain and spanned the acute and convalescent phases of COVID-19. The samples were drawn from the first 160 participants of the ongoing ImmuneRACE study and from about 1,200 subjects provided by 6 global collaborators. The prospective study material was composed of cDNA or gDNA derived from T cells, B-cell-depleted T cells, or PBMCs. A de-identified subject ID, COVID-19 status, age in years and sex were almost always included in the sample metadata. The repertoires were made available in a free public database intended to serve as a resource for research on the immune response to SARS-CoV-2. Deeply sampled blood TCRbeta repertoires from subjects exposed to, actively infected with, or recovered from COVID-19 were included in the dataset. Where available, HLA class I and class II types were taken from metadata supplied by the sample provider and were not determined by assay-based typing.

Study-wide conclusions, independent of this receptor: How much clinical and demographic metadata was included differed by source and by participant, and the metadata was provided uncurated.

TCRbeta CDR3 regions were amplified from genomic DNA using the immunoSEQ Assay, a bias-controlled multiplex PCR. In the source study's methods: Within the assay, amplification of reference gene primers was used to estimate how many nucleated cells each sample contained. To quantify the absolute abundance of each unique TCRbeta CDR3 rearrangement, sequence reads were collapsed and filtered. For each sample, productive Simpson clonality was calculated as the square root of Simpson's diversity index across productive rearrangements. The clones in this table, taken by TCRdb from immuneACCESS, are in-frame only. Not every clone is retained; where verified, under half of the shortfall comes from an unresolved V gene, and the cause of the rest is unknown. Clone size and the V and J calls come from that table; the DNA yielded D and trimming. Here the sample has under 350,000 clones; about nine tenths occur a single time. Jointly, the top ten make up less than 2% of the sample.

The sequenced sample consisted of PBMCs or T cells enriched from blood (not recorded which). The sequence was collected from a middle-aged woman who had recovered from COVID-19.

The DNA is TGTGCCAGCAGCACACGACAGGACGGGAACACTGAAGCTTTCTTT. Its protein product is CASSTRQDGNTEAFF. The rearrangement joined TRBV5-4 to TRBJ1-1, with TRBD1 perhaps the D gene, on 6 matching bases. For CDR1 and CDR2, the germline V gene (reference sequence) lists SGHNT and YYREEE. Taken from cysteine to phenylalanine, the CDR3 has 15 residues. Only the CDR3 part of the read is kept: 45 bases, read in frame from the first base. Relative to germline, V is 4 bases shorter and J is 1 base shorter, with 14 bases between their ends.